A selection of T cell receptor beta chains follows, all from one sample in a study of identical twins. TCRdb redid the calling of the 5' RACE reads with MiXCR, one entry per CDR3 protein. The sample lists 690,000 or so distinct CDR3 sequences; around 5.7% were seen once. Sequencing used naive T cells sorted from blood. The receptor set was obtained from a man younger than 35 in good health. Each CDR3 is given with its conserved first and last residue. Fields, in order: clone size, V gene, CDR3 length, D gene, J gene, CDR3 DNA, CDR3 protein. D genes are given only for firm matches. Part of the rows lack a size; the others show once, few, many or a class for expanded clones.

clone_size: .; v_call: TRBV6-1; cdr3_length: 15; d_call: TRBD2; j_call: TRBJ2-5; cdr3_nt: TGTGCCAGCAGTGAGGTCGGGAGGACGGGGGAGACCCAGTACTTC; cdr3_aa: CASSEVGRTGETQYF
clone_size: few; v_call: TRBV5-1; cdr3_length: 16; d_call: TRBD1; j_call: TRBJ1-2; cdr3_nt: TGCGCCAGCAGCCCGAAACTCGACAGGGGGAACTATGGCTACACCTTC; cdr3_aa: CASSPKLDRGNYGYTF
clone_size: many; v_call: TRBV5-1; cdr3_length: 16; d_call: .; j_call: TRBJ2-1; cdr3_nt: TGCGCCAGCAGCCGGTCCCCCGGGACTGCCTACAATGAGCAGTTCTTC; cdr3_aa: CASSRSPGTAYNEQFF
clone_size: many; v_call: TRBV5-1; cdr3_length: 15; d_call: TRBD1; j_call: TRBJ1-1; cdr3_nt: TGCGCCAGCAGCTTGGACAGGGGGCCAGGGGCTGAAGCTTTCTTT; cdr3_aa: CASSLDRGPGAEAFF
clone_size: .; v_call: TRBV5-6; cdr3_length: 14; d_call: .; j_call: TRBJ1-4; cdr3_nt: TGTGCCAGCAGCTTGGTGTGGGAGAATGAAAAACTGTTTTTT; cdr3_aa: CASSLVWENEKLFF
clone_size: many; v_call: TRBV5-6; cdr3_length: 13; d_call: .; j_call: TRBJ1-2; cdr3_nt: TGTGCCAGCAGCTTGACAGGGCCTCAGGGCTACACCTTC; cdr3_aa: CASSLTGPQGYTF
clone_size: few; v_call: TRBV6-2/TRBV6-3; cdr3_length: 17; d_call: .; j_call: TRBJ2-3; cdr3_nt: TGTGCCAGCTCAAAGGATGGGGCGCAGAGATTCACAGATACGCAGTATTTT; cdr3_aa: CASSKDGAQRFTDTQYF
clone_size: few; v_call: TRBV15; cdr3_length: 11; d_call: .; j_call: TRBJ2-7; cdr3_nt: TGTGCCACCAGCAGAGAGTACGAGCAGTACTTC; cdr3_aa: CATSREYEQYF
clone_size: .; v_call: TRBV27; cdr3_length: 14; d_call: .; j_call: TRBJ2-7; cdr3_nt: TGTGCCAGCAGTTTGAGAAGAAGCTCCTACGAGCAGTACTTC; cdr3_aa: CASSLRRSSYEQYF
clone_size: .; v_call: TRBV12-3/TRBV12-4; cdr3_length: 12; d_call: TRBD1; j_call: TRBJ2-1; cdr3_nt: TGTGCCAGCAGCTTCGACAGGGGTGGGCAGTTCTTC; cdr3_aa: CASSFDRGGQFF
clone_size: .; v_call: TRBV27; cdr3_length: 15; d_call: TRBD1; j_call: TRBJ1-5; cdr3_nt: TGTGCCAGCAGTTTTAGTACAGGGGGCGATCAGCCCCAGCATTTT; cdr3_aa: CASSFSTGGDQPQHF
clone_size: few; v_call: TRBV7-9; cdr3_length: 16; d_call: .; j_call: TRBJ2-2; cdr3_nt: TGTGCCAGCAGCTCCGGACCGGGACTCCCGGGCGGGGAGCTGTTTTTT; cdr3_aa: CASSSGPGLPGGELFF
clone_size: many; v_call: TRBV10-3; cdr3_length: 15; d_call: .; j_call: TRBJ2-7; cdr3_nt: TGTGCCATCAGTGAGTCGCCAGGGACCTCCTACGAGCAGTACTTC; cdr3_aa: CAISESPGTSYEQYF
clone_size: few; v_call: TRBV28; cdr3_length: 17; d_call: .; j_call: TRBJ2-4; cdr3_nt: TGTGCCAGCAGTTTCGCCGACACTCAGGGAGCCAAAAACATTCAGTACTTC; cdr3_aa: CASSFADTQGAKNIQYF
clone_size: few; v_call: TRBV29-1; cdr3_length: 14; d_call: TRBD2; j_call: TRBJ2-7; cdr3_nt: TGCAGCGCATCAATAGCGGGGAGCTCCTACGAGCAGTACTTC; cdr3_aa: CSASIAGSSYEQYF
clone_size: few; v_call: TRBV9; cdr3_length: 17; d_call: .; j_call: TRBJ2-4; cdr3_nt: TGTGCCAGCAGCGTAGACGGGTCGGGGGGCCTCAAAAACATTCAGTACTTC; cdr3_aa: CASSVDGSGGLKNIQYF
clone_size: few; v_call: TRBV6-1; cdr3_length: 13; d_call: .; j_call: TRBJ1-2; cdr3_nt: TGTGCCAGCAGTGAGCGATCCGATCGGGGCTACACCTTC; cdr3_aa: CASSERSDRGYTF
clone_size: few; v_call: TRBV24-1; cdr3_length: 15; d_call: TRBD2; j_call: TRBJ2-2; cdr3_nt: TGTGCCACCAGTGACCAGACTAGCTCCACCGGGGAGCTGTTTTTT; cdr3_aa: CATSDQTSSTGELFF
clone_size: few; v_call: TRBV7-9; cdr3_length: 16; d_call: TRBD2; j_call: TRBJ2-1; cdr3_nt: TGTGCCAGCATTCCCCGTAATAGCGGGAGAGATGGGGAGCAGTTCTTC; cdr3_aa: CASIPRNSGRDGEQFF
clone_size: many; v_call: TRBV24-1; cdr3_length: 18; d_call: .; j_call: TRBJ2-1; cdr3_nt: TGTGCCACCAGTGATTCAAAAGCCAGGGATCCGGCCTACAATGAGCAGTTCTTC; cdr3_aa: CATSDSKARDPAYNEQFF